Listed below are T cell receptor beta chains from one sample, sequenced in a study of CD8+CD57+ T cells in acquired aplastic anemia. One entry per CDR3 protein results from TCRdb running MiXCR on the reads. Of around 180,000 distinct CDR3 sequences in the sample, roughly 63% were seen once. The sequencing sample was made of sorted CD4+, CD8+, or CD8+CD57+ T cells (not recorded which) from PBMCs. The receptors here all came from a human donor in good health. CDR3s include the opening cysteine and the closing phenylalanine or tryptophan. A D gene is named only where the DNA matches it firmly. The size field is filled for only some rows; it gives once, few, many or a size class.

TRBV10-2	TRBD1	TRBJ1-5	.	TGCGCCAGCAGGGAAACAGGGGGCAATCAGCCCCAGCATTTT	CASRETGGNQPQHF
TRBV5-1	TRBD2	TRBJ2-1	.	TGCGCCAGCAGCTTGGATAGCGGGAGGCCGAGCTCCTACAATGAGCAGTTCTTC	CASSLDSGRPSSYNEQFF
TRBV20-1	.	TRBJ2-1	few	TGCAGTGTAAGAGGGCAGGGTTCCTACAATGAGCAGTTCTTC	CSVRGQGSYNEQFF
TRBV10-3	.	TRBJ1-6	few	TGTGCCATCAGTGACGCGCGGAGTTCACCCCTCCACTTT	CAISDARSSPLHF
TRBV10-1	TRBD2	TRBJ2-3	.	TGCGCCAGCAGTGAGCCGGGACTAGCGGGAGAGGATACGCAGTATTTT	CASSEPGLAGEDTQYF
TRBV20-1	.	TRBJ2-2	many	TGCAGTGCCTTCGACCTCCTCGAAGGGGAGCTGTTTTTT	CSAFDLLEGELFF
TRBV7-6	TRBD2	TRBJ2-1	.	TGTGCCAGCAGCCGCCTAGCGGGGGCATACAATGAGCAGTTCTTC	CASSRLAGAYNEQFF
TRBV20-1	TRBD2	TRBJ2-2	.	TGCAGTGCTAGCCTACTAGCGGGGGGGTTGTTTTTT	CSASLLAGGLFF
TRBV28	.	TRBJ1-1	few	TGTGCCAGCAGTTTAATGGACACGAACACTGAAGCTTTCTTT	CASSLMDTNTEAFF
TRBV6-5	.	TRBJ2-5	many	TGTGCCAGCAGTTACTTGCCTATCTCATCGCGGTCACAACAAGAGACCCAGTACTTC	CASSYLPISSRSQQETQYF
TRBV7-2	.	TRBJ1-1	.	TGTGCCAGCAGCTTAACCCCTTGGGACACTGAAGCTTTCTTT	CASSLTPWDTEAFF
TRBV9	.	TRBJ1-1	.	TGTGCCAGCAGCCCCACCCTCCGGGATGGGAACACTGAAGCTTTCTTT	CASSPTLRDGNTEAFF
TRBV20-1	TRBD2	TRBJ2-7	many	TGCAGTGCTAGTAGGGGACTAGCGGAATCCTACGAGCAGTACTTC	CSASRGLAESYEQYF
TRBV9	TRBD1	TRBJ2-7	.	TGTGCCAGCACCGCCGACAGGGCCAACGAGCAGTACTTC	CASTADRANEQYF
TRBV6-5	.	TRBJ1-2	many	TGTGCCAGCACACAGTCGGGGTATGGCTACACCTTC	CASTQSGYGYTF
TRBV20-1	TRBD1	TRBJ2-1	once	TGCAGTGCGTCACAGGGGGCTTACTCCTACAATGAGCAGTTCTTC	CSASQGAYSYNEQFF
TRBV20-1	.	TRBJ1-3	few	TGCAGTGCTAGAGATCTCGTCGCCTGGCACATATATTTT	CSARDLVAWHIYF
TRBV28	.	TRBJ1-1	many	TGTGCCAGCAGTTTTTCCGAGGAAGCTTTCTTT	CASSFSEEAFF
TRBV6-1	TRBD2	TRBJ2-2	many	TGTGCCAGCAGTGAACTACTAGCGGGGACCGGGGAGCTGTTTTTT	CASSELLAGTGELFF
TRBV7-2	TRBD2	TRBJ2-3	.	TGTGCCAGCAGCTTAGTAGCGGGCGGGAGCACAGATACGCAGTATTTT	CASSLVAGGSTDTQYF
TRBV7-6	TRBD1	TRBJ2-7	.	TGTGCCAGCAGCCCGGACGTTTGGGACAGGGAAGAGCAGTACTTC	CASSPDVWDREEQYF
TRBV9	TRBD2	TRBJ2-5	.	TGTGCCAGCAGCGGATCGGGAGGTAGCCAAGAGACCCAGTACTTC	CASSGSGGSQETQYF
TRBV5-4	.	TRBJ2-6	.	TGTGCCAGCAGCTGGGAGTCTGGGGCCAACGTCCTGACTTTC	CASSWESGANVLTF
TRBV5-1	TRBD1	TRBJ2-1	.	TGCGCCAGCAGCTTTCAGGGGGTTACCTACAATGAGCAGTTCTTC	CASSFQGVTYNEQFF
TRBV7-8	.	TRBJ1-4	few	TGTGCCAGCAGGACCGGGACACGGGACGAAAAACTGTTTTTT	CASRTGTRDEKLFF
TRBV20-1	TRBD2	TRBJ2-7	.	TGCAGTGCTAGTGGGGGGGTATACGAGCAGTACTTC	CSASGGVYEQYF
TRBV24-1	.	TRBJ1-2	few	TGTGCCACCAGTGATCCGCCCCCGATGCATGGCTACACCTTC	CATSDPPPMHGYTF
TRBV19	.	TRBJ1-2	few	TGTGCCAGTAGACAGGACGTGAGAGGCTACACCTTC	CASRQDVRGYTF
TRBV19	TRBD1	TRBJ2-1	.	TGTGCCAGTACCGACAGGGGGCGGAATGAGCAGTTCTTC	CASTDRGRNEQFF
TRBV7-3	.	TRBJ2-1	.	TGTGCCAGCAGCGCCAGCGACTTCGGGGACAATGAGCAGTTCTTC	CASSASDFGDNEQFF
TRBV19	TRBD2	TRBJ2-1	many	TGTGCCAGTAGTTCCCAATATCCCCGGGACTATGACAATGAGCAGTTCTTC	CASSSQYPRDYDNEQFF
TRBV12-3/TRBV12-4	TRBD1	TRBJ1-1	few	TGTGCCAGCAGTTTGACAGGGACGAACACTGAAGCTTTCTTT	CASSLTGTNTEAFF
TRBV2	TRBD1	TRBJ2-5	.	TGTGCCAGCCGGACAGGGGGGCTAGCGGCTAGACAAGAGACCCAGTACTTC	CASRTGGLAARQETQYF
TRBV7-6	TRBD1	TRBJ2-7	many	TGTGCCAGCAGCTTCGACAGGGGTGGGGAGCAGTACTTC	CASSFDRGGEQYF
TRBV7-9	.	TRBJ2-1	.	TGTGCCAGCAGCTTAGCAACCTCAGGGAAAAGGGATGAGCAGTTCTTC	CASSLATSGKRDEQFF
TRBV20-1	TRBD1	TRBJ2-7	many	TGCAGTGCTGAGACAGGGTCCTACGAGCAGTACTTC	CSAETGSYEQYF
TRBV12-3/TRBV12-4	.	TRBJ2-1	.	TGTGCCAGCAGTTTAGCAGGGGTCGGCTACAATGAGCAGTTCTTC	CASSLAGVGYNEQFF
TRBV5-1	TRBD2	TRBJ2-5	.	TGCGCCAGCAGCCTCTTAGCGGGAATACAAGAGACCCAGTACTTC	CASSLLAGIQETQYF
TRBV19	.	TRBJ2-2	.	TGTGCCAGTAGTATTGGGGGGATTAACACCGGGGAGCTGTTCTTT	CASSIGGINTGELFF
TRBV12-3/TRBV12-4	TRBD2	TRBJ2-7	.	TGTGCCAGCAGTTTTCCGTCGGCTAGCGGGACCTACGAGCAGTACTTC	CASSFPSASGTYEQYF
TRBV5-1	TRBD1	TRBJ2-7	.	TGCGCCAGCAGCTTCACCGGGACAGGGTGGTACGAGCAGTACTTC	CASSFTGTGWYEQYF
TRBV3-1	.	TRBJ1-2	few	TGTGCCAGCAGCCGGGACAACTATGGCTACACCTTC	CASSRDNYGYTF
TRBV13	TRBD2	TRBJ2-2	many	TGTGCCAGCAGCGGGGGACTAGCGTATACCGGGGAGCTGTTTTTT	CASSGGLAYTGELFF
TRBV20-1	TRBD2	TRBJ2-5	.	TGCAGTGCTAGCGGGAGGGGTCTAGAGACCCAGTACTTC	CSASGRGLETQYF
TRBV20-1	TRBD1	TRBJ2-5	many	TGCAGTGCTAGTGGGGACAGGGGGCCCGAAGAGACCCAGTACTTC	CSASGDRGPEETQYF
TRBV20-1	.	TRBJ2-5	.	TGCAGTGCTAGTGACGGTGAAGAGACCCAGTACTTC	CSASDGEETQYF
TRBV19	TRBD1	TRBJ1-1	few	TGTGCCAGTAGTCCCCGGACAGGCATGAACACTGAAGCTTTCTTT	CASSPRTGMNTEAFF
TRBV14	.	TRBJ2-7	.	TGTGCCAGCAGCCACCCTCCAGGCGAGCAGTACTTC	CASSHPPGEQYF
TRBV15	.	TRBJ1-4	.	TGTGCCACCAGCAGAGTTCTTAGTGTGGTAGGACAGGAAAAACTGTTTTTT	CATSRVLSVVGQEKLFF
TRBV6-1	.	TRBJ2-2	many	TGTGCCAGCAGTCTCGTGGAGGGACGGAACACCGGGGAGCTGTTTTTT	CASSLVEGRNTGELFF
TRBV7-6	.	TRBJ2-7	once	TGTGCCAGCAGCTCCACAGAGTACGAGCAGTACTTC	CASSSTEYEQYF
TRBV7-8	.	TRBJ1-1	.	TGTGCCAGCAGCTTAGTGATTATGGGGCCGGGCACTGAAGCTTTCTTT	CASSLVIMGPGTEAFF
TRBV14	.	TRBJ1-2	few	TGTGCCAGCAGCCGGGGCTATGGCTACACCTTC	CASSRGYGYTF
TRBV20-1	TRBD1	TRBJ2-3	.	TGCAGTGCTAGGACAGGGTACACAGATACGCAGTATTTT	CSARTGYTDTQYF
TRBV5-4	TRBD1	TRBJ2-7	once	TGTGCCAGCAGCTCGGACAGGGACGAGCAGTACTTC	CASSSDRDEQYF
TRBV7-6	TRBD2	TRBJ2-1	few	TGTGCCAGCAGCTTAGCCATTAGCGGGAGGGCCTACAATGAGCAGTTCTTC	CASSLAISGRAYNEQFF
TRBV7-8	TRBD1	TRBJ2-2	.	TGTGCCAGCAGCTGGGACAGGGGGCCCGGGGAGCTGTTTTTT	CASSWDRGPGELFF
TRBV19	.	TRBJ2-5	.	TGTGCCAGTAGTCCGGTCGGGATTTACCAAGAGACCCAGTACTTC	CASSPVGIYQETQYF
TRBV25-1	TRBD2	TRBJ2-1	once	TGTGCCAGCAGTAAGCGGGGAAGGAATAATGAGCAGTTCTTC	CASSKRGRNNEQFF